This TCR beta chain was obtained from a study of cytomegalovirus exposure and HLA in healthy donors. Whole-study findings and limits: Another analysis was done later, and it associated 15,000 or so TCR beta sequences with HLA alleles at 0.05 false discovery rate.

Looked up from germline, CDR1 is SNHLY and CDR2 is FYNNEI. V trimming: 5 bases; J trimming: 4 bases; junction bases outside the gene matches: 11. The CDR3 loop spans 16 amino acids. PCR was performed using 60 Vbeta and 13 Jbeta primers. Original analysis: Later analysis identified roughly 84 million unique TCR beta chains, 10 million to 12 million shared. Generated by immunoSEQ multiplex PCR, the TCRdb table keeps only in-frame clones and is missing some. For V, J and clone size, that table is used; D and trimming come from the DNA. The table lists about 160,000 clones, about three quarters of them singletons, with 2.8% in the top ten. This clone was observed a few times. Its antigen is currently unknown.

Sample: PBMCs. This sequence originates from a woman aged 25 to 39 in good health and CMV-seronegative. The rearrangement links TRBV2 to TRBJ1-1; 9 nucleotides line up with TRBD1. Here the CDR3 DNA reads TGTGCCAGCAGTCGCCAAAGACAGGGGGTGGGCACTGAAGCTTTCTTT. Translated, it gives CASSRQRQGVGTEAFF.